This TCR beta chain was sequenced during a study of breast tumors, draining lymph nodes, adjacent tissues. Whole-study results and caveats: Tumors had less TCR diversity than lymph nodes, more than nontumor tissue. Findings are consistent with lymph node origin and intratumoral expansion of most tumor T cells.

The CDR3 sequence is 14 residues long. The germline gives CDR1 KGHSH, CDR2 LQKENI. V dropped 5 bases and J dropped 2; count of bases not matched to a gene: 2. One entry per CDR3 protein, called by TCRdb with MiXCR from the multiplex PCR reads. The table has about 230,000 distinct CDR3 sequences, roughly 32% seen once. As regards this clonotype: Its antigen is currently unknown.

The lymph nodes were axillary draining lymph nodes from breast cancer patients. This rearrangement joins TRBV18 to TRBJ1-5, with TRBD1 identical over 8 bases. Sequencing used axillary lymph node tissue. This TCR was sampled from a female donor with breast cancer. Some clones in this sample may be carry-over from other donors' samples. The CDR3 protein is CASSTGQGNQPQHF. DNA for the CDR3: TGTGCCAGCTCAACGGGACAGGGCAATCAGCCCCAGCATTTT.